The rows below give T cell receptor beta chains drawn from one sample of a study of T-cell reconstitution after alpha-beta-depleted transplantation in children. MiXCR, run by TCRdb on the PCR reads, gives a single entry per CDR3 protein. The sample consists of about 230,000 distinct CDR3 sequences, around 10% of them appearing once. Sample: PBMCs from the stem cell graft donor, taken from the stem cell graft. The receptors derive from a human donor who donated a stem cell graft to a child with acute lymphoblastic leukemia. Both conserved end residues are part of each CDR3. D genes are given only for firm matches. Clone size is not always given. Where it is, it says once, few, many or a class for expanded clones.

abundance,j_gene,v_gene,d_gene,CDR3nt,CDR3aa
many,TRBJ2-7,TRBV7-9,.,TGTGCCAGCAGCCCGGCCCCGCTAATGAGCGAGCAGTACTTC,CASSPAPLMSEQYF
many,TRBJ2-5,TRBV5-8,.,TGTGCCAGCAGCTTGGGATGGCAGTCGTACCAAGAGACCCAGTACTTC,CASSLGWQSYQETQYF
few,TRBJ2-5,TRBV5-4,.,TGTGCCAGCAGCTTGGAAAGGAACCCTGCTGAGACCCAGTACTTC,CASSLERNPAETQYF
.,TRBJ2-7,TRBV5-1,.,TGCGCCAGCAACCGGGCTGGGGAAAATGGCAGCCAAAAGTACTTC,CASNRAGENGSQKYF
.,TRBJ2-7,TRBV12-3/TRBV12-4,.,TGTGCCAGCAGTTACAGCCTCAGGGAAATTCAGTACTTC,CASSYSLREIQYF
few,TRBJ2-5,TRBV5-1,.,TGCGCCAGCAGCTTGGGACACAGTCAAGAGACCCAGTACTTC,CASSLGHSQETQYF
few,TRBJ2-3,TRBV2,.,TGTGCCAGCAGTGAAGCGTCCACAGATACGCAGTATTTT,CASSEASTDTQYF
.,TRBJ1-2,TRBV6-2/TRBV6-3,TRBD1,TGTGCCAGCAGTGTCCCGGGACAGGGTTCAGCTAACTATGGCTACACCTTC,CASSVPGQGSANYGYTF
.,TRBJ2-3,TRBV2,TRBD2,TGTGCCAGCAGTCCCATGGTAGCGGGGGGCACAGATACGCAGTATTTT,CASSPMVAGGTDTQYF
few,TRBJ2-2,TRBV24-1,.,TGTGCCACCAGTGCAGGAGTGAACACCGGGGAGCTGTTTTTT,CATSAGVNTGELFF
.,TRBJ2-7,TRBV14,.,TGTGCCAGCAGCCAAGACGCGGGAATTAGGTACTTC,CASSQDAGIRYF
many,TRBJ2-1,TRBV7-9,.,TGTGCCAGCAGCTCACACGGGGGTGAGCAGTTCTTC,CASSSHGGEQFF
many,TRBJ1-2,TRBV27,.,TGTGCCAGCAGTTTATCCAACCCAGAAAGAGGGAACTACACCTTC,CASSLSNPERGNYTF
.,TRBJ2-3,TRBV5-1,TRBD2,TGCGCCAGCAGCTACACCACTAGCGGGGGCACAGATACGCAGTATTTT,CASSYTTSGGTDTQYF
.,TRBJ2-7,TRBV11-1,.,TGTGCCAGCAGCCCAGGGACACCGAACCCCTACGAGCAGTACTTC,CASSPGTPNPYEQYF
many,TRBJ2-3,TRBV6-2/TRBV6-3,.,TGTGCCAGCAGTTTCGCTCAAGGGTATCACACAGATACGCAGTATTTT,CASSFAQGYHTDTQYF